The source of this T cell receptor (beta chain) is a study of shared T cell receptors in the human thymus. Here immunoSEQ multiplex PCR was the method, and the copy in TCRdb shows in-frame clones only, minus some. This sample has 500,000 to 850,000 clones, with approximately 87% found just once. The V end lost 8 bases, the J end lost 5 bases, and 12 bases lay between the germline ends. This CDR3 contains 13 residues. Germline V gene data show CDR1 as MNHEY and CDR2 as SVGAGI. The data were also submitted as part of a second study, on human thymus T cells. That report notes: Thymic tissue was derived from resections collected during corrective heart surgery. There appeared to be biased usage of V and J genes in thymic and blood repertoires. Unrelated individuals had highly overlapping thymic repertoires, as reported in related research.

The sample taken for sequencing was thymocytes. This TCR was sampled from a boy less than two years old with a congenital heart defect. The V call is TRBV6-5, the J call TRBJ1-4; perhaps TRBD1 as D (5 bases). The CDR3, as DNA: TGTGCCAGCTGCAGGGAAAGAAATGAAAAACTGTTTTTT. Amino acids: CASCRERNEKLFF.